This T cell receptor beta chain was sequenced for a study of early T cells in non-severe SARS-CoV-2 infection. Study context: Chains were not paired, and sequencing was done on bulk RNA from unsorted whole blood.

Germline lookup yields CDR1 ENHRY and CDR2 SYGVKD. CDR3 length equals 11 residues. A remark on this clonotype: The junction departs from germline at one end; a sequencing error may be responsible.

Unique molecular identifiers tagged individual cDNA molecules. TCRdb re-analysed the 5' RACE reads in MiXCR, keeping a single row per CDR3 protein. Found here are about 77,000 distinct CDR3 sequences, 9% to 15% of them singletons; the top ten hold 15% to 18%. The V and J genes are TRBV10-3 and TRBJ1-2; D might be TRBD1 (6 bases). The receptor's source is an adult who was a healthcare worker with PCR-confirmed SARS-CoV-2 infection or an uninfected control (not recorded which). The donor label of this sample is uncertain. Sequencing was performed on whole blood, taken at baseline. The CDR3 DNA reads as TGCCACGGGGGCAAAGTTGGTTCGTCCCGCTTC. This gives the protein CHGGKVGSSRF.